This T cell receptor beta chain is drawn from a study of regulatory T cells in long-lasting Graves disease. Combining iRepertoire HTBI primers with Arm-PCR of CDR3 regions, the authors built TCR beta libraries. TCRdb passed the multiplex PCR reads through MiXCR, listing each CDR3 protein once. The sample has some 250,000 distinct CDR3 sequences; approximately 18% are singletons. Time point specified: newly diagnosed GD, antithyroid drugs for less than 3 months. Scientists built the TCR library using RNA that was extracted from PBMCs. CDR1 is LNHDA and CDR2 is SQIVND in the germline V gene (reference sequence). The V and J ends lost 0 bases and 0 bases, in that order; junction bases with no gene match: 14. This CDR3 contains 20 residues. About this clonotype itself: Its specificity is unknown.

General study findings and limits: For persistent Graves' patients, TCR diversity was lower than for newly diagnosed ones.

These data also formed part of another study, on T cells in Graves' hyperthyroidism and ophthalmopathy.

The receptor was isolated from a woman under 40 with Graves disease. The input for sequencing was peripheral blood mononuclear cells (PBMCs), taken at new diagnosis, from a patient treated with antithyroid drugs. The chain joins TRBV19 to TRBJ2-3, with 8 bases lining up with TRBD2. The DNA of the CDR3 is TGTGCCAGTAGTATAGATGGGCCAGCGGGGGACCAGACGAGCACAGATACGCAGTATTTT. Its translation: CASSIDGPAGDQTSTDTQYF.